A single sample gave rise to the 31 T cell receptor beta chains below, sequenced in a study of T cell repertoires in cytomegalovirus infection. Their antigens remain unidentified. TCRdb ran MiXCR on the reads and lists one entry per CDR3 protein. The table includes 20,000 to 25,000 distinct CDR3 sequences, approximately 39% detected once. The starting material was CD8+ T cells from cultured PBMCs, obtained from culture after CMV antigen stimulation. The receptors stem from a human donor in good health (CMV status not recorded). Some clones in this sample may be carry-over from other donors' samples.

The CDR3 spells CSARELGALSYEQYF. DNA for the CDR3: TGCAGTGCTAGGGAGTTGGGAGCTCTTTCCTACGAGCAGTACTTC. This chain uses TRBV20-1 with TRBJ2-7; D perhaps matches TRBD2 (5 bases). V was cut by 3 bases and J by 1 base, with 16 bases left in between. This CDR3 comprises 15 residues. The germline CDR1 and CDR2 sequences are DFQATT and SNEGSKA (reference sequence).

A remark on this clonotype: A junction end diverges from the germline sequence, so it may reflect a read error. The chain joins TRBV4-1 to TRBJ2-6; D perhaps matches TRBD2 (6 bases). CDR1 is MGHRA, CDR2 YSYEKL, per germline. The CDR3 is 15 amino acids. In DNA, the CDR3 is TGTGCCAGCAGCCCGGGGGTCTCTGGGGCCAACGTCCTGACTTTC. Translation: CASSPGVSGANVLTF.

The V call is TRBV7-2, the J call TRBJ1-1, with 8 bases fitting TRBD1. V lost 5 bases and J lost 1; bases outside the gene matches: 9. This CDR3 has 16 amino acids. CDR1 is SGHTA and CDR2 is FQGNSA in the germline V gene. CDR3: CASSPWTGFANTEAFF. The CDR3 coding sequence is TGTGCCAGCAGCCCTTGGACAGGGTTTGCGAACACTGAAGCTTTCTTT.

This chain connects TRBV7-9 to TRBJ2-7; 7 nucleotides align to TRBD1. The CDR3 sequence is 15 residues long. J was trimmed by 3 bases and V by 0 bases; bases with no gene match: 5. Per germline, CDR1 SEHNR and CDR2 FQNEAQ (reference sequence). CDR3 DNA sequence: TGTGCCAGCAGCTTAGCAGGGGGCGGCAGCTACGAGCAGTACTTC. It codes for CASSLAGGGSYEQYF.

The CDR3: CASSPDRGQTNGYTF. For the CDR3, the DNA is TGTGCCAGCAGCCCCGACAGGGGGCAAACAAATGGCTACACCTTC. This rearrangement joins TRBV7-2 to TRBJ1-2; TRBD1 matches 10 bases. Germline loops: CDR1 SGHTA, CDR2 FQGNSA. The CDR3 is 15 amino acids. J gave up 6 bases and V 5 bases, and 9 bases lay outside the gene matches. The full variable domain, in which reference TRBV7-2 and TRBJ1-2 provide the parts outside the CDR3, is GAGVSQSPSNKVTEKGKDVELRCDPISGHTALYWYRQSLGQGLEFLIYFQGNSAPDKSGLPSDRFSAERTGGSVSTLTIQRTQQEDSAVYLCASSPDRGQTNGYTFGSGTRLTVV.

This clonotype has just a few counts. The rearrangement uses TRBV18 and TRBJ1-4; D not certain. Deletions cut 1 base from V and 0 bases from J, with 6 bases between. This CDR3 is 15 amino acids long. Germline V gives CDR1 KGHSH, CDR2 LQKENI. The CDR3 DNA reads as TGTGCCAGCTCACCACAGAGCGCAACTAATGAAAAACTGTTTTTT. The encoded protein is CASSPQSATNEKLFF.

This chain uses TRBV12-3 or TRBV12-4 with TRBJ1-2; TRBD1 aligns across 7 bases. This CDR3 comprises 16 residues. Germline trimming cut 5 bases from V and 4 bases from J; bases unmatched to any gene: 13. In nucleotides, the CDR3 is TGTGCCAGCAGTCCGAGGGACAGAATATTCCGCTATGGCTACACCTTC. It codes for CASSPRDRIFRYGYTF.

The chain joins TRBV7-9 to TRBJ1-6; 7 nucleotides match TRBD1. CDR1 and CDR2 from the germline V gene are SEHNR and FQNEAQ (reference sequence). The CDR3 length is 15 residues. The V segment lost 5 bases and the J segment 3 bases; nucleotides outside the gene matches: 4. The CDR3 loop is CASSGYRGYNSPLHF. CDR3 DNA sequence: TGTGCCAGCAGCGGATACAGGGGCTATAATTCACCCCTCCACTTT.

The chain employs TRBV27 and TRBJ1-6, with D possibly being TRBD1 (6 bases). Between the trimmed V and J ends, which lost 8 bases and 4 bases, there was a span of 9 bases. This CDR3 region has 13 residues. The germline V gene encodes CDR1 MNHEY and CDR2 SMNVEV (reference sequence). The CDR3 region has the DNA TGTGCCAGCCGAGGACAGTATAATTCACCCCTCCACTTT. Its protein product is CASRGQYNSPLHF.

This clonotype was seen a handful of times. The chain uses TRBV20-1 and TRBJ1-1; possibly TRBD1 for D (6 bases). This CDR3 has 15 residues. From germline, CDR1 is DFQATT and CDR2 SNEGSKA (reference sequence). V lost 3 bases, J lost 3 bases, and 17 bases lay in between. The CDR3 region is CSASHPRGGDTEAFF. The CDR3 DNA follows: TGCAGTGCTAGCCACCCGCGGGGGGGCGACACTGAAGCTTTCTTT.

The genes are TRBV29-1 and TRBJ2-7, with 16 bases aligning to TRBD2. CDR3 length: 16 amino acids. The germline CDR1 and CDR2 sequences are SQVTM and ANQGSEA. The trim removed 3 bases at V and 0 bases at J, leaving 2 bases unmatched. The CDR3 DNA follows: TGCAGCGTTGAGGGACTAGCGGGGGGGTTCTCCTACGAGCAGTACTTC. This gives the protein CSVEGLAGGFSYEQYF.

The chain employs TRBV9 and TRBJ2-2; possibly TRBD1 or TRBD2 for D (6 bases each). V lost 3 bases to trimming and J lost 9 bases, with 12 bases between them. Per the germline V gene, CDR1 is SGDLS and CDR2 is YYNGEE. This CDR3 contains 13 residues. CDR3 sequence: CASSEGGSRELFF. Written as DNA, the CDR3 is TGTGCCAGCAGCGAGGGGGGCAGCCGGGAGCTGTTTTTT.

This rearrangement joins TRBV7-9 to TRBJ2-7, with D perhaps TRBD2 (5 bases). There are 14 residues in the CDR3. Trimming shortened V by 4 bases and J by 0 bases, and 10 bases separated the two germline ends. Germline V CDR1 and CDR2: SEHNR, FQNEAQ (reference sequence). This chain's CDR3 is CASSSRTDSYEQYF. In DNA, the CDR3 is TGTGCCAGCAGCTCGAGGACTGACTCCTACGAGCAGTACTTC.

V is TRBV4-3 and J is TRBJ2-3, with 10 bases matching TRBD2. After removal of 2 bases from V and 6 bases from J, the junction contained 8 bases not matched to a gene. CDR3 length equals 16 residues. Looked up from germline, CDR1 is LGHNA and CDR2 is YSLEER. CDR3 region: CASSQQSGRASDTQYF. For the CDR3, the DNA is TGCGCCAGCAGCCAACAAAGCGGGAGGGCCTCCGATACGCAGTATTTT.

This clonotype appeared once. The chain is built from TRBV11-2 and TRBJ2-5; D may correspond to TRBD1 or TRBD2 (5 bases each). This CDR3 is 13 amino acids long. Germline V gene sequence: CDR1 SGHAT, CDR2 FQNNGV. The germline V and J ends were trimmed by 3 bases and 7 bases, with 12 bases remaining between them. CDR3 DNA sequence: TGTGCCAGCAGCTTCGGGGCAGACGGGACCCAGTACTTC. It specifies CASSFGADGTQYF.

This chain uses TRBV15 with TRBJ1-6, with D possibly TRBD1 on 6 matching bases. The CDR3 has 14 residues. Germline CDR1 LNHNV, CDR2 YYDKDF (reference sequence). Trimming pared 2 bases from V and 8 bases from J, leaving 10 bases between. The CDR3 loop reads CATSRPYRDSPLHF. The CDR3 nucleotides are TGTGCCACCAGCAGACCTTACAGGGATTCACCCCTCCACTTT.

This clonotype was counted many times. The chain links TRBV4-2 to TRBJ2-5, with 7 positions matching TRBD1. V trimming: 2 bases; J trimming: 3 bases; junction bases outside the gene matches: 3. CDR1 and CDR2 from the germline V gene are LGHNA and YNFKEQ. The CDR3 contains 14 residues. The CDR3 bases are TGTGCCAGCAGCCAACCCGACAGGGAAGAGACCCAGTACTTC. It yields the protein CASSQPDREETQYF.

V usage is TRBV5-6 and J usage is TRBJ2-7; no reliable D call. This CDR3 is 14 amino acids long. Germline CDR1 SGHDT, CDR2 YYEEEE. The ends were cut back, 4 bases at V and 5 bases at J, with 16 bases in the middle. CDR3 sequence: CASSPAFGEDEQYF. The CDR3 nucleotides are TGTGCCAGCAGCCCGGCATTCGGTGAAGACGAGCAGTACTTC.

In DNA, the CDR3 is TGTGCCAGCAGCAGGTCGGACAGAATCCCCCCGAACACTGAAGCTTTCTTT. Residues: CASSRSDRIPPNTEAFF. The V gene is TRBV7-9, the J gene TRBJ1-1, with D possibly matching TRBD1 (6 bases). Trimming pared 5 bases from V and 1 base from J, leaving 20 bases between. The germline CDR1 and CDR2 sequences are SEHNR and FQNEAQ (reference sequence). The CDR3 has 17 amino acids.

This clonotype has a single count. This chain uses TRBV4-3 with TRBJ2-5; TRBD2 matches 7 bases. This CDR3 contains 15 residues. With 3 bases clipped from V and 4 bases from J, the junction kept 8 bases outside the gene matches. The germline CDR1 and CDR2 sequences are LGHNA and YSLEER. Here the CDR3 DNA reads TGCGCCAGCAGCCAGGGCGGGGGTATCCGAGAGACCCAGTACTTC. It is translated as CASSQGGGIRETQYF.

The rearrangement uses TRBV7-4 and TRBJ2-3; D unclear. V was trimmed by 6 bases and J by 0 bases, leaving 10 bases between them. Per germline, CDR1 SGHVT and CDR2 SQSDAQ. The CDR3 extends over 14 amino acids. Here the CDR3 reads CASRGMVSTDTQYF. CDR3 bases: TGTGCCAGCAGAGGCATGGTCAGCACAGATACGCAGTATTTT.

This clonotype was observed a few times. This CDR3 reads CASSQDGVGQVYNSPLHF. For the CDR3, the DNA is TGTGCCAGCAGCCAAGATGGAGTGGGGCAGGTTTATAATTCACCCCTCCACTTT. J is TRBJ1-6 and V is TRBV3-1; tentative D call: TRBD1 (5 bases). The V end was cut by 0 bases, the J end by 4 bases, with 16 bases between. CDR1 is LGHDT, CDR2 YNNKEL, per germline (reference sequence). There are 18 residues in the CDR3.

This clonotype was counted ten times or more. This chain links TRBV7-2 with TRBJ1-1; no clear D gene. The CDR3 has 16 amino acids. Germline V gene sequence: CDR1 SGHTA, CDR2 FQGNSA. Deletions cut 2 bases from V and 3 bases from J, with 16 bases between. The DNA of the CDR3 is TGTGCCAGCAGCTTAATCTGGAGCGGCAGAGACACTGAAGCTTTCTTT. Residues: CASSLIWSGRDTEAFF.

This clonotype has a handful of counts. The DNA for the CDR3 is TGTGCCATCAGTGCCACTATAGCGGGAGGGCCAAGAAACACCGGGGAGCTGTTTTTT. As protein: CAISATIAGGPRNTGELFF. V and J are TRBV10-3 and TRBJ2-2; 11 nucleotides align to TRBD2. In germline, CDR1 is ENHRY, CDR2 SYGVKD. The V segment lost 4 bases and the J segment 2 bases; nucleotides outside the gene matches: 12. The CDR3 length is 19 residues.

The gene calls are TRBV7-9 and TRBJ1-1; 8 bases line up with TRBD1. CDR3 length equals 15 residues. In germline, CDR1 is SEHNR, CDR2 FQNEAQ (reference sequence). The V and J ends lost 7 bases and 7 bases, in that order; junction bases with no gene match: 14. CDR3 nucleotides: TGTGCCAGCATCCCGGACAGGGTTTATCTAGATGAAGCTTTCTTT. Protein product: CASIPDRVYLDEAFF.

This clonotype occurred a few times. V usage is TRBV28 and J usage is TRBJ1-1; D ambiguous. V lost 5 bases and J 3 bases, leaving 7 bases between the germline ends. The CDR3 runs 12 residues. Germline lookup yields CDR1 MDHEN and CDR2 SYDVKM. The CDR3 nucleotides read TGTGCCAGCAGTCTAAGTTACACTGAAGCTTTCTTT. Protein sequence: CASSLSYTEAFF.

The V gene is TRBV12-3 or TRBV12-4, the J gene TRBJ2-3; 7 nucleotides line up with TRBD2. V was clipped by 6 bases and J by 1 base; unmatched bases: 16. The CDR3 is made up of 18 amino acids. The CDR3 loop reads CASSNARIGTTRTDTQYF. The CDR3 DNA reads TGTGCCAGCAGCAACGCTAGGATCGGGACTACCCGCACAGATACGCAGTATTTT.

The rearrangement uses TRBV6-8 and TRBJ2-4, with 9 bases that match TRBD1. CDR3 length: 13 residues. Unmatched junction bases numbered 8, after V lost 10 bases and J lost 7 bases. The germline V gene has CDR1 MNHGY and CDR2 SAAAGT. DNA of the CDR3: TGTGCCACTTCCGGACAGGGGAGGAACATTCAGTACTTC. Translating it yields CATSGQGRNIQYF.

The chain is built from TRBV7-9 and TRBJ2-5; 8 bases align to TRBD1. In germline, CDR1 is SEHNR, CDR2 FQNEAQ (reference sequence). V lost 5 bases and J lost 5; bases outside the gene matches: 7. This CDR3 spans 14 amino acids. CDR3 sequence reads: CASSPRTGLETQYF. The CDR3 DNA sequence: TGTGCCAGCAGCCCGCGGACAGGGCTTGAGACCCAGTACTTC. The full variable domain, its missing parts supplied by reference TRBV7-9 and TRBJ2-5, is DTGVSQNPRHKITKRGQNVTFRCDPISEHNRLYWYRQTLGQGPEFLTYFQNEAQLEKSRLLSDRFSAERPKGSFSTLEIQRTEQGDSAMYLCASSPRTGLETQYFGPGTRLLVL.

The chain joins TRBV12-3 or TRBV12-4 to TRBJ2-5; tentatively, D is TRBD1 (5 bases). The CDR3 consists of 12 residues. The V gene lost 5 bases and the J gene lost 8 bases, with 12 bases spanning the gap. The CDR3 sequence is CASSPQGPTQYF. CDR3 nucleotides: TGTGCCAGCAGTCCCCAGGGTCCAACCCAGTACTTC.

This clonotype was observed a handful of times. The gene calls are TRBV5-5 and TRBJ1-1; D might be TRBD1 (5 bases). Trimming stripped 3 bases from V and 3 bases from J, with 12 bases between. Germline V gene data show CDR1 as SGHKS and CDR2 as YYEKEE (reference sequence). The CDR3 has 14 amino acids. The CDR3 region has the DNA TGTGCCAGCAGCTGGAGGGACGGTTACACTGAAGCTTTCTTT. Translation: CASSWRDGYTEAFF. The full variable domain, its missing parts supplied by reference TRBV5-5 and TRBJ1-1, is DAGVTQSPTHLIKTRGQQVTLRCSPISGHKSVSWYQQVLGQGPQFIFQYYEKEERGRGNFPDRFSARQFPNYSSELNVNALLLGDSALYLCASSWRDGYTEAFFGQGTRLTVV.